This TCR beta chain derives from a study of cytomegalovirus exposure and HLA in healthy donors. CDR3 length: 16 residues. Trimming shortened V by 7 bases and J by 3 bases, and 21 bases separated the two germline ends. The germline CDR1 and CDR2 sequences are MDHEN and SYDVKM. Here immunoSEQ multiplex PCR was the method, and the copy in TCRdb shows in-frame clones only, minus some. The sample contains around 250,000 clones, around 89% of which appear only once. The specimen was PBMCs. The source is a woman aged 18-29 years in good health and CMV-seronegative. This rearrangement joins TRBV28 to TRBJ2-5; maybe TRBD2 (5 bases). CDR3 bases: TGTGCCAGCACTTATTCCGACTCGTTCGGGGAAGAGACCCAGTACTTC. Protein sequence: CASTYSDSFGEETQYF.